This TCR beta chain was obtained from a study of radiotherapy plus CTLA-4 blockade in lung cancer. Across the whole study: Among all patients, around 18% showed objective responses, while more than 25% had disease control. General observations from the study: Increased serum interferon-beta after radiation also reportedly predicted response strongly. Expansion of tumor-derived TCR clones was observed in blood after radiotherapy plus ipilimumab.

Ipilimumab-mediated CTLA-4 blockade plus focal radiation was given to patients having chemo-refractory metastatic non-small-cell lung cancer. The CDR3 extends over 15 amino acids. The V segment lost 6 bases and the J segment 5 bases; nucleotides outside the gene matches: 10. CDR1 and CDR2 (germline): WSHSY, SAAADI. Some clones are missing from TCRdb's copy, which holds only in-frame ones; the method was immunoSEQ multiplex PCR. The sample lists roughly 54,000 clones, approximately 79% seen once, with roughly 3.5% in the top ten. For this clone: Antigen: not known.

This specimen was peripheral blood, taken from a patient treated with radiotherapy plus ipilimumab. This chain joins TRBV10-2 and TRBJ2-5, with 9 bases identical to TRBD2. This clonotype was sampled from a human donor with non-small cell lung cancer who had a partial response to radiotherapy plus ipilimumab. The CDR3, as DNA: TGCGCCAGCAGCATCGGCGGGGGGGCCCCGGAGACCCAGTACTTC. It specifies CASSIGGGAPETQYF.